This T cell receptor beta chain was sequenced for a study of Ad26.COV2.S vaccination and SARS-CoV-2 variants. Study-level information: Intramuscular Ad26.COV2.S at 5x10^10 or 1x10^11 viral particles.

Treatment in this sample: some 20 received Ad26.COV2.S at low or high dose, single or two shots; about 5 received placebo; per-sample allocation not given. At day 63 after the first vaccine or placebo injection, samples were drawn. It was Wuhan-strain SARS-CoV-2 spike that the Ad26 vaccine vector expressed. CDR3 length: 14 amino acids. In germline, CDR1 is SGHRS, CDR2 YFSETQ. V lost 1 base, J lost 3 bases, and 8 bases lay in between. Clones were read by immunoSEQ multiplex PCR, and TCRdb kept only the in-frame ones, dropping some. This sample carries over 200,000 clones, 85% to 90% of them seen once, and the ten largest clones take over 8.5%.

The clonotype comes from a person between 18 and 65 years old who received the Ad26.COV2.S COVID-19 vaccine or a placebo. The chain has TRBV5-1 and TRBJ2-1, with unresolved D. Here the sequenced sample was peripheral blood, taken in a trial of Ad26.COV2.S vaccine versus placebo. The CDR3 loop is CASSLHQLYNEQFF. The CDR3 bases are TGCGCCAGCAGCTTGCATCAGCTCTACAATGAGCAGTTCTTC.